This TCR beta chain came from a study of blood T cell repertoires in COVID-19. Study context: Sites in the United States, Italy and Spain provided acute and convalescent COVID-19 samples. T cells, B-cell-depleted T cells, or PBMCs supplied cDNA or gDNA.

Seattle's cohort entered during active infection and was followed longitudinally. As processed by the authors: Using reference gene primer amplification, nucleated cell counts were estimated. Assay used: immunoSEQ multiplex PCR; TCRdb lists only in-frame clones, some missing. Clone size and the V and J calls come from that table; the DNA yielded D and trimming. The profile covers nearly 350,000 clones, with about 88% appearing a single time and roughly 6.6% taken by the ten largest. This CDR3 contains 13 residues. Between the trimmed V and J ends, which lost 4 bases and 9 bases, there was a span of 13 bases. Germline V gene data show CDR1 as MRHNA and CDR2 as SNTAGT.

The chain recombines TRBV6-4 with TRBJ1-5; D might be TRBD1 (5 bases). Sequenced: peripheral blood. This receptor was taken from a woman in her seventies with COVID-19, enrolled during active disease. DNA for the CDR3: TGTGCCAGCAGTGCCGACGACAGTGGGCCCCAGCATTTT. Protein: CASSADDSGPQHF.